The 20 T cell receptor beta chains reported below all come from one sample, sequenced in a study of cytomegalovirus exposure and HLA in healthy donors. Amplification used 60 Vbeta primers and 13 Jbeta primers. Only in-frame clones appear in the TCRdb table, and some are missing; sequencing was by immunoSEQ multiplex PCR. This sample has 130,000 to 150,000 clones, with approximately 82% found just once. Material for sequencing was PBMCs. Receptors were obtained from a woman aged 60-75 years in good health and CMV-seropositive.

The chain uses TRBV7-2 and TRBJ2-7; a possible D gene is TRBD1 (5 bases). With 4 bases removed from V and 5 bases from J, the gap between germline ends came to 15 bases. Per the germline V gene, CDR1 is SGHTA and CDR2 is FQGNSA. The CDR3 totals 14 residues. The chain's CDR3 is CASSSDIGEDEQYF. CDR3 sequence (DNA): TGTGCCAGCAGCTCGGACATAGGGGAAGACGAGCAGTACTTC.

This clone was counted once. The chain employs TRBV10-3 and TRBJ2-7; D not resolved. The V and J ends lost 7 bases and 5 bases respectively, with 15 bases between them. The germline gives CDR1 ENHRY, CDR2 SYGVKD. The CDR3 is made up of 13 amino acids. For the CDR3, the DNA is TGTGCCATCACCCCGACTGCGGAGAACGAGCAGTACTTC. Its translation: CAITPTAENEQYF.

Comments on this clone: This specimen includes other DNA sequences encoding the same CDR3. The chain recombines TRBV19 with TRBJ2-2; no clear D. V was cut by 1 base and J by 6 bases, with 3 bases left in between. The CDR3 is 12 amino acids. CDR1 LNHDA and CDR2 SQIVND come from the germline V gene (reference sequence). CDR3 loop: CASSIAAGELFF. CDR3 in DNA: TGTGCCAGTAGTATAGCTGCCGGGGAGCTGTTTTTT. Supplemented by reference TRBV19 and TRBJ2-2, the full variable domain reads DGGITQSPKYLFRKEGQNVTLSCEQNLNHDAMYWYRQDPGQGLRLIYYSQIVNDFQKGDIAEGYSVSREKKESFPLTVTSAQKNPTAFYLCASSIAAGELFFGEGSRLTVL.

The chain links TRBV5-1 to TRBJ1-5; D might be TRBD1 (5 bases). The CDR3 is made up of 13 amino acids. V lost 4 bases and J 5 bases, leaving 10 bases between the germline ends. Germline V gives CDR1 SGHRS, CDR2 YFSETQ. CDR3 coding DNA: TGCGCCAGCAGCCCATCGGGGGATCAGCCCCAGCATTTT. This gives the protein CASSPSGDQPQHF.

This clone turned up a few times. The chain uses TRBV5-1 and TRBJ1-4; tentatively, D is TRBD1 (5 bases). The CDR3 has 13 amino acids. V was trimmed by 4 bases and J by 10 bases, leaving 14 bases between them. Germline values: CDR1 SGHRS, CDR2 YFSETQ. CDR3 protein: CASSDLDSSKLFF. The DNA of the CDR3 is TGCGCCAGCAGCGACCTCGACAGCTCAAAACTGTTTTTT. The full variable domain, with the rest looked up from reference TRBV5-1 and TRBJ1-4, is KAGVTQTPRYLIKTRGQQVTLSCSPISGHRSVSWYQQTPGQGLQFLFEYFSETQRNKGNFPGRFSGRQFSNSRSEMNVSTLELGDSALYLCASSDLDSSKLFFGSGTQLSVL.

The chain carries TRBV29-1 and TRBJ1-2, with D tentatively TRBD1 (6 bases). Germline V lookup: CDR1 SQVTM, CDR2 ANQGSEA. The length of the CDR3 is 13 residues. The CDR3 loop reads CTAGGGPGIGYTF. The CDR3 DNA reads as TGCACCGCGGGGGGGGGCCCAGGGATTGGCTACACCTTC. Complete variable domain (other parts from reference TRBV29-1 and TRBJ1-2): SAVISQKPSRDICQRGTSLTIQCQVDSQVTMMFWYRQQPGQSLTLIATANQGSEATYESGFVIDKFPISRPNLTFSTLTVSNMSPEDSSIYLCTAGGGPGIGYTFGSGTRLTVV.

The gene calls are TRBV18 and TRBJ1-2, with no clear D. Trimming removed 3 bases from V and 4 bases from J, with 18 bases in between. The CDR3 consists of 16 residues. The germline V gene encodes CDR1 KGHSH and CDR2 LQKENI. In nucleotides, the CDR3 is TGTGCCAGCTCACCCGAGGCCGGAGCAGACCTCTATGGCTACACCTTC. Encoded protein: CASSPEAGADLYGYTF.

The CDR3 bases are TGTGCCAGTAGTATCACGGAGCCTGGAAACACCATATATTTT. Its translation: CASSITEPGNTIYF. The rearrangement links TRBV19 to TRBJ1-3; D is ambiguous. CDR3 size: 14 residues. V lost 3 bases to trimming and J lost 2 bases, with 8 bases between them. Germline CDR1 is LNHDA and CDR2 is SQIVND (reference sequence).

The chain is built from TRBV5-1 and TRBJ1-1; 9 nucleotides agree with TRBD1. V lost 4 bases and J lost 1; bases outside the gene matches: 5. There are 15 residues in the CDR3. The germline V gene encodes CDR1 SGHRS and CDR2 YFSETQ. The CDR3 here is CASSGTGKPNTEAFF. The CDR3, as DNA: TGCGCCAGCAGCGGGACAGGGAAACCGAACACTGAAGCTTTCTTT.

This clone was recorded only once. V and J are TRBV7-6 and TRBJ2-7; the D gene is possibly TRBD2 (6 bases). The germline V gene encodes CDR1 SGHVS and CDR2 FNYEAQ. The CDR3 runs to 16 residues. The V end was cut by 1 base, the J end by 0 bases, with 13 bases between. The chain's CDR3 is CASSLGGPSDSYEQYF. CDR3 DNA sequence: TGTGCCAGCAGCTTAGGCGGGCCTAGCGACTCCTACGAGCAGTACTTC.

The genes are TRBV6-6 and TRBJ2-4; weak D call: TRBD1 (7 bases). V gave up 4 bases and J gave up 7 bases, with 11 bases separating them. CDR1 and CDR2 from the germline V gene are MNHNY and SVGAGI (reference sequence). There are 13 residues in the CDR3. The DNA of the CDR3 is TGTGCCAGCAGTTCAGGGGGGCGGAACATTCAGTACTTC. Protein product: CASSSGGRNIQYF.

J is TRBJ2-7 and V is TRBV6-5, with TRBD2 matching 8 bases. V shed 1 base, J shed 3 bases, and the junction held 8 bases outside the gene matches. The germline V gene has CDR1 MNHEY and CDR2 SVGAGI. The CDR3 has 16 amino acids. The CDR3 sequence: CASSYLSSGLVYEQYF. DNA for the CDR3: TGTGCCAGCAGTTACTTGTCTAGCGGGTTGGTCTACGAGCAGTACTTC.

This chain uses TRBV5-4 with TRBJ1-2, with TRBD1 as a possible D gene (5 bases). The V gene's germline CDR1 is SGHNT and CDR2 YYREEE (reference sequence). The CDR3 has 16 residues. The ends were cut back, 3 bases at V and 4 bases at J, with 19 bases in the middle. The CDR3 DNA follows: TGTGCCAGCAGCTCTCAATTCTCCGGCGGGGGCTATGGCTACACCTTC. Translated: CASSSQFSGGGYGYTF.

This clone was seen only once. The V gene is TRBV9, the J gene TRBJ2-7, with 15 bases matching TRBD2. Germline CDR1 is SGDLS and CDR2 is YYNGEE. The CDR3 runs to 17 residues. V lost 3 bases, J lost 2 bases, and 6 bases stayed unmatched. CDR3 region: CASSGGLAGGGPYEQYF. For the CDR3, the DNA is TGTGCCAGCAGCGGGGGACTAGCGGGAGGAGGCCCCTACGAGCAGTACTTC.

The J gene is TRBJ2-7, the V gene TRBV11-2, with D possibly matching TRBD2 (6 bases). V was cut by 7 bases and J by 6 bases, with 10 bases left in between. CDR1 is SGHAT and CDR2 is FQNNGV in the germline V gene. The CDR3 has 11 amino acids. As DNA, the CDR3 is TGTGCCAGCACACTGGGACTCGAGCAGTACTTC. This encodes CASTLGLEQYF.

This clone was seen a single time. This rearrangement joins TRBV28 to TRBJ1-2, with unresolved D. V was pared by 2 bases and J by 2 bases, with 15 bases between. Germline loops: CDR1 MDHEN, CDR2 SYDVKM. The CDR3 is made up of 16 amino acids. The chain's CDR3 is CASSLVGTYLNYGYTF. The CDR3 nucleotides are TGTGCCAGCAGTTTAGTGGGCACTTACTTGAACTATGGCTACACCTTC.

This clone showed up just a few times. The chain carries TRBV27 and TRBJ2-3; TRBD2 is a possible D gene (6 bases). In germline, CDR1 is MNHEY, CDR2 SMNVEV (reference sequence). With 7 bases removed from V and 2 bases from J, the gap between germline ends came to 10 bases. The CDR3 runs 13 residues. The CDR3 region is CASKGLSTDTQYF. The CDR3 DNA reads as TGTGCCAGCAAGGGACTCTCCACAGATACGCAGTATTTT.

This clone was seen just once. The rearrangement uses TRBV19 and TRBJ2-2; D remains ambiguous. The V end was cut by 5 bases, the J end by 0 bases, with 4 bases between. Germline lookup yields CDR1 LNHDA and CDR2 SQIVND (reference sequence). This CDR3 is built from 13 residues. CDR3 coding DNA: TGTGCCAGTAGTTTATCGAACACCGGGGAGCTGTTTTTT. It codes for CASSLSNTGELFF.

As to this clone: A junction boundary mismatches the germline segment, possibly from a read error. This chain connects TRBV7-9 to TRBJ2-7; D uncertain. The germline V gene encodes CDR1 SEHNR and CDR2 FQNEAQ (reference sequence). The CDR3 has 12 amino acids. CDR3 sequence (DNA): TGTTCCAGCAGGTCTCAGACCTACGAGCAGTACTTC. Translated, it gives CSSRSQTYEQYF.

This rearrangement joins TRBV5-4 to TRBJ1-1; weak D call: TRBD1 (5 bases). Trimming pared 3 bases from V and 5 bases from J, leaving 17 bases between. This CDR3 contains 15 residues. CDR1 and CDR2 (germline): SGHNT, YYREEE (reference sequence). CDR3 amino acids: CASSSDGGYRTEAFF. CDR3 DNA sequence: TGTGCCAGCAGCTCTGACGGGGGATATCGGACTGAAGCTTTCTTT.